This T cell receptor (beta chain) was sequenced in a study of T-cell reconstitution after alpha-beta-depleted transplantation in children. The library targeted TCRbeta and was prepared with unique molecular identifiers. MiXCR, run by TCRdb on the PCR reads, gives a single entry per CDR3 protein. The profile shows about 110,000 distinct CDR3 sequences, about 6.4% of them singletons. Germline lookup yields CDR1 LGHNA and CDR2 YSLEER. Trimming pared 4 bases from V and 1 base from J, leaving 13 bases between. The CDR3 has 15 amino acids. The rearrangement links TRBV4-3 to TRBJ1-2; D ambiguous. This specimen consisted of PBMCs, mostly from graft donor cells, obtained 360 days after TCRalphabeta/CD19-depleted stem cell transplant. This clonotype was obtained from a male patient aged 2 to 10 who had a stem cell transplant for acute lymphoblastic leukemia, so the T cells may come from the graft donor. The CDR3 nucleotides read TGCGCCAGCAGCCCCCACGCGGGTGGTAACTATGGCTACACCTTC. It specifies CASSPHAGGNYGYTF.